This is a list of T cell receptor beta chains from one sample in a study of regulatory T cells in long-lasting Graves disease. TCRdb re-analysed the multiplex PCR reads in MiXCR, keeping a single row per CDR3 protein. This sample has about 540,000 distinct CDR3 sequences, with about 13% found just once. These sequences were also reported in another study, on T cells in Graves' hyperthyroidism and ophthalmopathy.

Material: peripheral blood mononuclear cells (PBMCs), obtained at new diagnosis, from a patient treated with antithyroid drugs. These receptors originate from a man between 25 and 39 years old with Graves disease. Each CDR3 is given with its conserved first and last residue. The D gene is left open where the match is weak. Clone size is shown for a subset of rows, as once, few, many or a class of expanded clone.

V,J,D,size,CDR3,DNA
TRBV19,TRBJ2-7,-,many,CASSLRQEPFYEQYF,TGTGCCAGTAGTCTTAGACAGGAGCCCTTCTACGAGCAGTACTTC
TRBV27,TRBJ2-7,-,many,CASSLKEGYEQYF,TGTGCCAGCAGTTTGAAGGAGGGGTACGAGCAGTACTTC
TRBV10-1,TRBJ2-1,-,few,CASSKDAGRPHEQFF,TGCGCCAGCAGTAAGGACGCCGGACGACCCCATGAGCAGTTCTTC
TRBV20-1,TRBJ2-7,TRBD2,many,CSARVPSGASYEQYF,TGCAGTGCTAGGGTTCCTAGCGGCGCGTCCTACGAGCAGTACTTC
TRBV27,TRBJ2-1,-,-,CASTQQGRSYNGQFF,TGTGCCAGCACCCAGCAGGGCAGATCCTACAATGGGCAGTTCTTC
TRBV5-1,TRBJ1-1,-,many,CASSLAVGSLAFF,TGCGCCAGCAGCTTGGCAGTGGGGTCGCTGGCTTTCTTT
TRBV6-1,TRBJ1-4,-,-,CASSEDRQINEKLFF,TGTGCCAGCAGTGAAGACCGACAGATAAATGAAAAACTGTTTTTT
TRBV27,TRBJ1-2,-,few,CASSFYGAGDYGYTF,TGTGCCAGCAGTTTTTATGGGGCAGGGGACTATGGCTACACCTTC
TRBV7-2,TRBJ2-1,TRBD2,many,CASSLATSGRGGEQFF,TGTGCCAGCAGCTTAGCGACTAGCGGGAGGGGTGGTGAGCAGTTCTTC
TRBV7-9,TRBJ2-5,-,-,CASSLRLGAETQYF,TGTGCCAGCAGCTTGCGACTGGGGGCAGAGACCCAGTACTTC
TRBV18,TRBJ2-3,-,-,CASSSGSASTDTQYF,TGTGCCAGCTCCTCGGGAAGCGCTAGCACAGATACGCAGTATTTT
TRBV6-1,TRBJ2-2,TRBD2,-,CASTGGRTSQNTGELFF,TGTGCCAGCACTGGCGGGAGAACTTCTCAGAACACCGGGGAGCTGTTTTTT
TRBV5-1,TRBJ2-7,-,many,CASSWDTSYEQYF,TGCGCCAGCAGCTGGGACACCTCCTACGAGCAGTACTTC
TRBV4-2,TRBJ2-7,-,many,CASSQGGPEYQYF,TGTGCCAGCAGCCAAGGGGGGCCTGAATACCAGTACTTC
TRBV12-5,TRBJ1-4,-,many,CASGPGRTNEKLFF,TGTGCTAGTGGTCCGGGCAGGACTAATGAAAAACTGTTTTTT
TRBV7-6,TRBJ1-5,-,many,CASSINPNQPQHF,TGTGCCAGCAGCATAAACCCCAATCAGCCCCAGCATTTT
TRBV11-2,TRBJ1-3,-,few,CASSLIMSLSGNTIYF,TGTGCCAGCAGCTTAATCATGAGTCTCTCTGGAAACACCATATATTTT
TRBV2,TRBJ1-5,TRBD1,many,CASSRDRDNQPQHF,TGTGCCAGCAGCCGGGACAGGGACAATCAGCCCCAGCATTTT
TRBV7-9,TRBJ2-1,TRBD2,many,CASSQLAVDNEQFF,TGTGCCAGCAGCCAGCTAGCGGTGGACAATGAGCAGTTCTTC
TRBV29-1,TRBJ2-7,-,many,CSVVGWVEGEQYF,TGCAGCGTTGTCGGATGGGTGGAGGGCGAGCAGTACTTC
TRBV28,TRBJ2-5,TRBD1,many,CASSFRGRSETQYF,TGTGCCAGCAGTTTCAGGGGGCGTTCGGAGACCCAGTACTTC
TRBV30,TRBJ1-1,-,many,CAWSVGSTEAFF,TGTGCCTGGAGTGTCGGCAGCACTGAAGCTTTCTTT
TRBV6-2/TRBV6-3,TRBJ2-7,-,many,CASSYDSTYEQYF,TGTGCCAGCAGTTATGACAGTACCTACGAGCAGTACTTC
TRBV2,TRBJ2-3,-,few,CASSTGTSTDTQYF,TGTGCCAGCAGTACGGGAACTAGCACAGATACGCAGTATTTT
TRBV7-3,TRBJ2-7,TRBD1,many,CASSSGTGGPYEQYF,TGTGCCAGCAGTTCCGGGACAGGGGGACCCTACGAGCAGTACTTC
TRBV12-3/TRBV12-4,TRBJ2-3,-,many,CASSLPTGEETDTQYF,TGTGCCAGCAGCCTCCCTACGGGAGAGGAAACAGATACGCAGTATTTT
TRBV7-6,TRBJ2-3,-,few,CASSSALGFAQYF,TGTGCCAGCAGCTCGGCCCTTGGATTCGCGCAGTATTTT
TRBV12-3/TRBV12-4,TRBJ2-1,TRBD1,many,CASSSTGTGRYNEQFF,TGTGCCAGCAGTTCCACCGGGACAGGGAGATACAATGAGCAGTTCTTC
TRBV12-3/TRBV12-4,TRBJ2-3,-,many,CASSLVSRSTDTQYF,TGTGCCAGCAGTTTGGTCTCTAGATCCACAGATACGCAGTATTTT
TRBV11-2,TRBJ2-7,-,many,CASSLALGAYEQYF,TGTGCCAGCAGCTTAGCATTGGGCGCCTACGAGCAGTACTTC
TRBV7-9,TRBJ2-7,-,many,CASSLADCDEQYF,TGTGCCAGCAGCTTAGCCGACTGTGACGAGCAGTACTTC
TRBV6-1,TRBJ1-5,TRBD1,many,CASRRTGQPQHF,TGTGCCAGCAGGCGGACAGGCCAGCCCCAGCATTTT
TRBV20-1,TRBJ2-7,-,-,CSARGQTASYEQYF,TGCAGTGCTAGGGGACAAACTGCCTCCTACGAGCAGTACTTC
TRBV18,TRBJ1-4,-,many,CASSQMEEKLFF,TGTGCCAGCTCACAGATGGAGGAAAAACTGTTTTTT
TRBV25-1,TRBJ2-1,-,few,CASSERAEQFF,TGTGCCAGCAGTGAAAGGGCCGAGCAGTTCTTC
TRBV9,TRBJ1-2,-,few,CASSELPNYGYTF,TGTGCCAGCAGCGAGCTGCCTAACTATGGCTACACCTTC
TRBV5-6,TRBJ2-5,-,few,CASSFEGGTQYF,TGTGCCAGCAGCTTCGAGGGCGGGACCCAGTACTTC
TRBV18,TRBJ2-1,TRBD1,-,CASSTTGGRPNEQFF,TGTGCCAGCTCAACAACAGGGGGCCGGCCCAATGAGCAGTTCTTC
TRBV29-1,TRBJ2-1,-,-,CSAPEVSEQFF,TGCAGCGCCCCGGAGGTCTCCGAGCAGTTCTTC
TRBV2,TRBJ2-1,-,many,CATLNPNNEQFF,TGTGCCACCTTGAATCCGAACAATGAGCAGTTCTTC
TRBV30,TRBJ1-1,-,-,CAWSGPELAFF,TGTGCCTGGAGTGGGCCGGAGCTAGCTTTCTTT
TRBV19,TRBJ2-2,TRBD1,-,CASTIRTGLTGELFF,TGTGCCAGTACAATTCGGACAGGCCTCACCGGGGAGCTGTTTTTT
TRBV19,TRBJ2-7,TRBD2,few,CASSVEREGDEQYF,TGTGCCAGTAGTGTTGAGCGGGAGGGGGACGAGCAGTACTTC
TRBV29-1,TRBJ2-3,TRBD1,-,CSVGRDRGPDTQYF,TGCAGCGTTGGCCGGGACAGGGGACCAGATACGCAGTATTTT
TRBV20-1,TRBJ2-1,TRBD2,many,CSAAPLAVHYNEQFF,TGCAGTGCTGCCCCCCTAGCGGTCCATTACAATGAGCAGTTCTTC
TRBV11-2,TRBJ2-7,TRBD2,many,CASSFSPSGSWYF,TGTGCCAGCAGCTTCTCCCCCAGCGGGAGTTGGTACTTC
TRBV20-1,TRBJ2-1,TRBD2,many,CSASLPGLAVYNEQFF,TGCAGTGCTAGTCTCCCTGGACTAGCTGTATACAATGAGCAGTTCTTC
TRBV19,TRBJ1-3,-,many,CASNPSAGNTIYF,TGTGCCAGTAATCCCTCTGCTGGAAACACCATATATTTT
TRBV5-1,TRBJ1-2,-,few,CASSRRAENYGYTF,TGCGCCAGCAGCCGCAGGGCTGAAAACTATGGCTACACCTTC
TRBV25-1,TRBJ2-3,-,-,CASTPNRAVTDTQYF,TGTGCCAGCACCCCGAACAGGGCGGTGACAGATACGCAGTATTTT
TRBV3-1,TRBJ2-5,TRBD1,many,CASSQQTGGRETQYF,TGTGCCAGCAGCCAACAAACAGGGGGCAGAGAGACCCAGTACTTC
TRBV2,TRBJ2-1,-,few,CASSDKAGNSYNEQFF,TGTGCCAGCAGCGATAAGGCCGGGAACTCCTACAATGAGCAGTTCTTC
TRBV2,TRBJ2-3,TRBD2,-,CASLTSGSDTQYF,TGTGCCAGCCTGACTAGCGGGAGTGATACGCAGTATTTT